The 23 T cell receptor beta chains reported below all come from one sample, sequenced in a study of blood T cell repertoires in COVID-19 (dated by TCRdb to the early 2020s). To prepare the library, the immunoSEQ multiplex PCR assay was applied. TCRdb holds this immuneACCESS table with in-frame rearrangements only. Some clones are missing; in checked studies, unresolved V genes explain under half, and the rest has no known cause. The sample table records about 370,000 clones; 80% to 90% of these occur just once. Approximately 3% of the sample goes to the ten largest clones. The specimen sequenced was peripheral blood. These receptors were collected from a woman aged 25 to 39 with COVID-19, enrolled during active disease.

This sequence joins TRBV5-1 and TRBJ1-1; tentative D call: TRBD1 (5 bases). The CDR3 loop spans 14 amino acids. Germline values: CDR1 SGHRS, CDR2 YFSETQ. V was cut by 4 bases and J by 4 bases, with 14 bases left in between. The CDR3 DNA reads TGCGCCAGCAGCGCCGGGACGGAGGGCACTGAAGCTTTCTTT. It translates to CASSAGTEGTEAFF.

This chain uses TRBV11-2 with TRBJ2-1; 9 bases match TRBD1. Germline V CDR1 and CDR2: SGHAT, FQNNGV. Unmatched junction bases numbered 9, after V lost 1 base and J lost 5 bases. CDR3 length: 17 residues. The CDR3 DNA reads TGTGCCAGCAGCTTAGTATCGTGGACAGGGGCGGACAATGAGCAGTTCTTC. Its protein is CASSLVSWTGADNEQFF.

This clone was found once. The V gene is TRBV7-2, the J gene TRBJ1-2, with 11 bases matching TRBD1. Per germline, CDR1 SGHTA and CDR2 FQGNSA. The J segment lost 8 bases and the V segment lost 3 bases, leaving 5 bases of the junction unmatched. The CDR3 contains 14 residues. DNA of the CDR3: TGTGCCAGCAGCTTGGGACAGGGGGTCGAGGGCTACACCTTC. Translation: CASSLGQGVEGYTF. Complete variable domain (other parts from reference TRBV7-2 and TRBJ1-2): GAGVSQSPSNKVTEKGKDVELRCDPISGHTALYWYRQSLGQGLEFLIYFQGNSAPDKSGLPSDRFSAERTGGSVSTLTIQRTQQEDSAVYLCASSLGQGVEGYTFGSGTRLTVV.

The rearrangement joins TRBV20-1 to TRBJ1-1, with D perhaps TRBD1 (6 bases). In germline, CDR1 is DFQATT, CDR2 SNEGSKA (reference sequence). There are 11 residues in the CDR3. V lost 6 bases and J 7 bases, leaving 12 bases between the germline ends. CDR3 nucleotide sequence: TGCAGTGCGGGGGGGGCAGATGAAGCTTTCTTT. It encodes CSAGGADEAFF.

This rearrangement joins TRBV7-9 to TRBJ2-1; TRBD2 is a possible D gene (6 bases). V was shortened by 1 base and J by 3 bases, with 13 bases between the two germline ends. Germline lookup yields CDR1 SEHNR and CDR2 FQNEAQ (reference sequence). CDR3 length: 16 residues. CDR3: CASSLERRVIYNEQFF. The DNA of the CDR3 is TGTGCCAGCAGCTTAGAAAGGAGGGTGATCTACAATGAGCAGTTCTTC.

This chain uses TRBV28 with TRBJ1-4; D may be TRBD1 (6 bases). V was pared by 5 bases and J by 8 bases, with 18 bases between. The CDR3 length is 15 residues. Germline values: CDR1 MDHEN, CDR2 SYDVKM. The CDR3 sequence is CASSGAGEGYEKLFF. Here the CDR3 DNA reads TGTGCCAGCAGTGGAGCAGGGGAGGGTTACGAAAAACTGTTTTTT.

The chain links TRBV3-1 (or the pseudogene TRBV3-2) to TRBJ2-3; 8 bases agree with TRBD1. Germline assignment: CDR1 LGHDT and CDR2 YNNKEL (reference sequence). The CDR3 length is 18 residues. J lost 1 base, V lost 4 bases, and 13 bases had no gene match. The CDR3 spells CASSPTGALGSGTDTQYF. DNA for the CDR3: TGTGCCAGCAGCCCGACAGGGGCACTAGGCTCGGGCACAGATACGCAGTATTTT.

The J gene is TRBJ2-1, the V gene TRBV29-1, with 7 bases fitting TRBD2. The CDR3 totals 12 residues. V gave up 7 bases and J gave up 4 bases; unmatched junction bases: 4. CDR1 and CDR2 from the germline V gene are SQVTM and ANQGSEA. CDR3 in DNA: TGCAGCGGATCGGGGGGTTACAATGAGCAGTTCTTC. Amino acids: CSGSGGYNEQFF.

The gene calls are TRBV7-9 and TRBJ2-7, with D possibly being TRBD2 (5 bases). The germline V gene has CDR1 SEHNR and CDR2 FQNEAQ (reference sequence). V was trimmed by 1 base and J by 5 bases, leaving 6 bases between them. The CDR3 spans 12 residues. The CDR3 region is CASSLVGDEQYV. The CDR3 nucleotides are TGTGCCAGCAGCTTAGTCGGGGACGAGCAGTACGTC.

This chain connects TRBV3-1 (or the pseudogene TRBV3-2) to TRBJ2-5; TRBD2 aligns across 13 bases. Germline V gene data show CDR1 as LGHDT and CDR2 as YNNKEL (reference sequence). Trimming at V came to 7 bases and at J to 5 bases, leaving 10 bases not matched to a gene. The CDR3 is made up of 16 amino acids. This chain's CDR3 is CASTELAGGPKETQYF. CDR3 bases: TGTGCCAGCACCGAACTAGCGGGGGGGCCGAAGGAGACCCAGTACTTC.

V is TRBV7-9 and J is TRBJ1-2; tentative D call: TRBD1 (5 bases). The CDR3 spans 14 residues. The germline V gene encodes CDR1 SEHNR and CDR2 FQNEAQ (reference sequence). Deletions cut 2 bases from V and 4 bases from J, with 11 bases between. The CDR3 reads CASSLWGSPYGYTF. CDR3 in DNA: TGTGCCAGCAGCTTATGGGGCAGCCCCTATGGCTACACCTTC.

The chain employs TRBV19 and TRBJ2-3; TRBD1 matches 12 bases. The CDR3 runs to 17 residues. Unmatched junction bases numbered 8, after V lost 5 bases and J lost 2 bases. Germline-derived CDR1 and CDR2 are LNHDA and SQIVND (reference sequence). CDR3 DNA sequence: TGTGCCAGTAGTCGAACCGGGACAGGGGGCCTCACAGATACGCAGTATTTT. It yields the protein CASSRTGTGGLTDTQYF. The whole variable domain, remainder taken from reference TRBV19 and TRBJ2-3, is DGGITQSPKYLFRKEGQNVTLSCEQNLNHDAMYWYRQDPGQGLRLIYYSQIVNDFQKGDIAEGYSVSREKKESFPLTVTSAQKNPTAFYLCASSRTGTGGLTDTQYFGPGTRLTVL.

The J gene is TRBJ1-1, the V gene TRBV2; TRBD1 might be the D (5 bases). V lost 4 bases to trimming and J lost 7 bases, with 13 bases between them. The CDR3 contains 13 residues. Germline values: CDR1 SNHLY, CDR2 FYNNEI. CDR3 sequence: CASSVPKTVEAFF. CDR3 sequence (DNA): TGTGCCAGCAGTGTCCCCAAGACAGTTGAAGCTTTCTTT.

Written as DNA, the CDR3 is TGTGCCAGCAGTTACACTTCTAGCGGGAGCGGCACAGATACGCAGTATTTT. Amino acid sequence: CASSYTSSGSGTDTQYF. The chain is built from TRBV6-2 or TRBV6-3 and TRBJ2-3; 10 bases agree with TRBD2. CDR3 length equals 17 residues. V lost 2 bases to trimming and J lost 1 base; unmatched junction nucleotides: 6. Germline V gene sequence: CDR1 MNHEY, CDR2 SVGEGT.

This clone appeared many times. J is TRBJ1-2 and V is TRBV12-5, with 8 bases matching TRBD1. Germline V CDR1 and CDR2: LGHNT, FRNRAP. The V and J ends lost 5 bases and 0 bases, in that order; junction bases with no gene match: 8. The CDR3 runs to 16 residues. The chain's CDR3 is CASGTDRAVANYGYTF. In DNA form, the CDR3 reads TGTGCTAGTGGTACGGACAGGGCCGTTGCTAACTATGGCTACACCTTC. The full variable domain, with the rest looked up from reference TRBV12-5 and TRBJ1-2, is DARVTQTPRHKVTEMGQEVTMRCQPILGHNTVFWYRQTMMQGLELLAYFRNRAPLDDSGMPKDRFSAEMPDATLATLKIQPSEPRDSAVYFCASGTDRAVANYGYTFGSGTRLTVV.

This clone was observed once. The rearrangement joins TRBV27 to TRBJ2-2, with D perhaps TRBD1 (5 bases). CDR3 size: 16 residues. V lost 5 bases, J lost 2 bases, and 15 bases lay in between. Germline CDR1 MNHEY, CDR2 SMNVEV (reference sequence). Here the CDR3 DNA reads TGTGCCAGCAGTCCACCCGTTAGGGGTAACACCGGGGAGCTGTTTTTT. This gives the protein CASSPPVRGNTGELFF.

In this sample, this clone turned up a few times. The chain is built from TRBV5-1 and TRBJ1-3, with no clear D. The CDR3 has 14 residues. Trimming left V 4 bases short and J 2 bases short, with 10 bases between. CDR1 and CDR2 from the germline V gene are SGHRS and YFSETQ. The CDR3 region has the DNA TGCGCCAGCAGCGGACGGGGAACTGGAAACACCATATATTTT. Its protein is CASSGRGTGNTIYF.

This chain links TRBV7-8 with TRBJ2-7; 7 nucleotides line up with TRBD2. After removal of 4 bases from V and 2 bases from J, the junction contained 5 bases not matched to a gene. This CDR3 is built from 14 residues. From germline, CDR1 is SGHVS and CDR2 FQNEAQ. The CDR3 region is CASSSGGVAYEQYF. As DNA, the CDR3 is TGTGCCAGCAGCTCGGGAGGAGTGGCCTACGAGCAGTACTTC. Drawing the rest from reference TRBV7-8 and TRBJ2-7, the complete variable domain is GAGVSQSPRYKVAKRGQDVALRCDPISGHVSLFWYQQALGQGPEFLTYFQNEAQLDKSGLPSDRFFAERPEGSVSTLKIQRTQQEDSAVYLCASSSGGVAYEQYFGPGTRLTVT.

This clone appeared a single time. This sequence joins TRBV24-1 and TRBJ2-7; possible D gene TRBD1, 6 bases. This CDR3 spans 14 amino acids. The V end lost 7 bases, the J end lost 7 bases, and 19 bases lay between the germline ends. Germline CDR1 and CDR2: KGHDR and SFDVKD. CDR3 in amino acids: CATSPTGSGGEQYF. Here the CDR3 DNA reads TGTGCCACCAGCCCTACAGGGAGTGGGGGAGAGCAGTACTTC.

The genes are TRBV7-2 and TRBJ1-5; no definite D call. Trimming shortened V by 1 base and J by 0 bases, and 10 bases separated the two germline ends. This CDR3 spans 16 amino acids. Per germline, CDR1 SGHTA and CDR2 FQGNSA. The CDR3 here is CASSLGDKTSNQPQHF. CDR3 DNA: TGTGCCAGCAGCTTAGGCGACAAGACTAGCAATCAGCCCCAGCATTTT.

The rearrangement uses TRBV2 and TRBJ1-4; 11 nucleotides align to TRBD1. With 5 bases clipped from V and 6 bases from J, the junction kept 2 bases outside the gene matches. The CDR3 consists of 14 residues. The germline gives CDR1 SNHLY, CDR2 FYNNEI. CDR3 sequence (DNA): TGTGCCAGCAGTCCGGGACAGGGGGATGAAAAACTGTTTTTT. This translates into CASSPGQGDEKLFF.

The chain has TRBV5-1 and TRBJ2-3, with 11 bases that match TRBD2. The CDR3 runs 18 residues. V shed 1 base and J 0 bases; nucleotides not matched to a gene: 7. Per the germline V gene, CDR1 is SGHRS and CDR2 is YFSETQ. The CDR3 DNA is TGCGCCAGCAGCTTGCGTCTAGCGGGGGGTCCAAGCACAGATACGCAGTATTTT. It specifies CASSLRLAGGPSTDTQYF.

The V call is TRBV24-1, the J call TRBJ2-5; tentative D call: TRBD2 (6 bases). Between the trimmed V and J ends, which lost 8 bases and 4 bases, there was a span of 22 bases. CDR3 size: 16 residues. Germline loops: CDR1 KGHDR, CDR2 SFDVKD. The CDR3 region has the DNA TGTGCCACCAAAAAAAAGGGACTGCCTCTCAGAGAGACCCAGTACTTC. It is translated as CATKKKGLPLRETQYF.